A selection of T cell receptor beta chains follows, all from one sample in a study of cytomegalovirus exposure and HLA in healthy donors. TCRdb's table, derived via immunoSEQ multiplex PCR, lists solely in-frame clones and lacks some. This sample carries fewer than 250,000 clones, 82% of them seen once, and the ten largest clones take nearly 6%. The sequenced sample consisted of PBMCs. All receptors derive from a man between 40 and 49 years old in good health and CMV-seropositive. Each CDR3 is given with its conserved first and last residue.

j_gene	v_gene	CDR3aa
TRBJ2-2	TRBV15	CATSREQPTGELFF
NA	TRBV13	CASSRPVYSYEQYF
TRBJ1-2	TRBV7-3	CASSLGGTGEYGYTF
TRBJ2-7	TRBV7-8	CASSGGLSYEQYF
TRBJ1-1	TRBV6-1	CASSVDRGNTEAFF
TRBJ1-1	TRBV2	CASSGQGRITFF
TRBJ1-3	TRBV11-3	CASSPGLHYSGNTIYF
TRBJ2-3	TRBV19	CASRVAGGADTQYF
TRBJ1-1	TRBV6-1	CASRRGATEAFF
NA	TRBV27	CASSSRAGGPNEQYF
TRBJ1-2	TRBV2	CASSGTLQGNYGYTF
TRBJ1-5	TRBV10-3	CATTGSTDQPQHF
TRBJ2-1	TRBV27	CASSLVPGLAKNEQFF
TRBJ2-7	TRBV4-1	CASSLRTLEGEQYF
TRBJ2-3	TRBV7-9	CASSSWTSRFEDTQYF
TRBJ2-1	TRBV6-1	CASSEVPSGSTNEQFF
TRBJ2-1	TRBV5-1	CASSLASTSGRTHNEQFF
TRBJ1-1	TRBV15	CATSRASNTEAFF
TRBJ1-1	TRBV5-4	CASSPETGVNTEAFF
TRBJ1-3	TRBV9	CASSVSSPWGSASSGNTIYF
TRBJ2-1	TRBV6-5	CASSPSNNEQFF
TRBJ2-2	TRBV5-1	CASSGTSLAGELFF
TRBJ1-5	TRBV15	CATSRGRRTGLGNQPQHF
TRBJ1-4	TRBV28	CASSLDRGRILAEKLFF
TRBJ1-1	TRBV6-5	CASSPGQDEAFF
TRBJ1-4	TRBV30	CAWSVPGGGGMRKLFF
TRBJ2-1	TRBV5-1	CASSLGLAWYNEQFF
TRBJ2-7	TRBV9	CASSAGLADEQYF
TRBJ1-2	TRBV9	CASSGTVDYGYTF
TRBJ2-3	TRBV19	CASTPRGTDTQYF
TRBJ1-2	TRBV7-2	CASSLGQPALDYTF
TRBJ2-3	TRBV19	CASNMGPSSTDTQYF
TRBJ1-2	TRBV4-1	CASSQEGQHYGYTF
TRBJ1-2	TRBV2	CASTPGTGRYGYTF
TRBJ1-2	TRBV5-4	CASSLEAATTNYGYTF
TRBJ2-1	TRBV10-1	CASSWEVRNEQFF
TRBJ2-7	TRBV13	CASSPLAGDLSEQYF
TRBJ2-6	TRBV19	CASSLRTGANVLTF
TRBJ2-1	TRBV12-5	CASGLLGGRDNEQFF
TRBJ2-6	TRBV5-5	CASSSDSSGANVLTF
TRBJ2-1	TRBV5-4	CASRSWTGPYNEQFF
TRBJ2-7	TRBV5-4	CASSPGLMETGEQYF
TRBJ1-1	TRBV6-1	CASLQEPYTEAFF
TRBJ1-1	TRBV2	CASKGAGMNTEAFF
TRBJ1-1	TRBV6-5	CASSAGGTTEAFF
TRBJ1-5	TRBV5-1	CASSLGLGDQPQHF
TRBJ2-3	TRBV27	CASSSRTSGASTDMQYF
TRBJ1-2	TRBV6-5	CASLETGRSIGYTF
TRBJ2-5	TRBV11-2	CASSVPGGGGETQYF
TRBJ2-5	TRBV29-1	CSVHRGETQYF
TRBJ2-7	TRBV7-6	CASSSSASAAYEQYF
TRBJ1-2	TRBV27	CASSLGGNYGYTF
TRBJ1-5	TRBV27	CASSSRDSNQPQHF